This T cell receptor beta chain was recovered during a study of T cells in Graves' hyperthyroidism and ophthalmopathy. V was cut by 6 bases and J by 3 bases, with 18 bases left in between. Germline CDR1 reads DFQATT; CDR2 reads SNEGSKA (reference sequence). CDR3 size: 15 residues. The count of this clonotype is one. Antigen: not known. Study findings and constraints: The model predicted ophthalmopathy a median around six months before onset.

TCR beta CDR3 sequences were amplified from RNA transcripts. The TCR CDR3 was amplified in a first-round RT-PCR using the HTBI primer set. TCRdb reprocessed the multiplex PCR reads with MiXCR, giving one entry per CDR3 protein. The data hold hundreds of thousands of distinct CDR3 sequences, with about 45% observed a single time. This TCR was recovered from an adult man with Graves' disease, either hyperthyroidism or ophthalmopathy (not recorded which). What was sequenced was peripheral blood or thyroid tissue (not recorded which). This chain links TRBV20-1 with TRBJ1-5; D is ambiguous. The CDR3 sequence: CSATSTGRFNQPQHF. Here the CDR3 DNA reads TGCAGTGCCACCAGCACTGGACGGTTCAATCAGCCCCAGCATTTT.